This section outlines one TCR beta chain sequence together with its context. Its cognate antigen has yet to be identified. One base away there is no much larger clone; base qualities are not given. These data are taken from a study of radiation and T cells in renal cell carcinoma (dated by TCRdb to 2018 to 2020). In the study overall: The samples were obtained from a clinical trial, where primary renal cell carcinomas were treated with 15 Gy stereotactic body radiation therapy and then removed by nephrectomy 4 weeks afterward. Across all 53 samples, 4 million to 5 million unique CDR3 nucleotide sequences encoding over 2.5 million unique CDR3 amino acid sequences were identified. In total, 50 to 55 samples, comprising roughly 25 tumors and approximately 27 peripheral blood samples, were subjected to TCR beta sequencing. Overall results and qualifications from the work: The single-armed trial design could not address effects of radiation dose or scheduling on the TCR repertoire. Dynamics of the blood repertoire were not tracked past 4 weeks after treatment. In blood, the top tumor clonotypes increased from baseline to 2 weeks after radiation and then shrank by 4 weeks, which suggests a temporary expansion of tumor-resident clones. No pretreatment tumor biopsies were available, so the baseline intratumoral presence of clonotypes could not be determined.

The time point tag for this specimen amounts to: baseline pretreatment blood. The sample's treatment or condition label, in plain terms: 15 Gy SBRT to primary tumor, nephrectomy 4 weeks later. To track tumor-enriched clonotypes, serial peripheral blood was sampled from radiation-treated patients at baseline and at 2 weeks and 4 weeks after SBRT. Every patient had renal cell carcinoma of clear cell pathology. Genomic DNA for TCR sequencing was prepared using the QIAamp DNA Blood Mini Kit (Qiagen). Only samples passing all quality control checks were included in the analyses. The CDR3 sequence holds 13 residues, the cysteine and phenylalanine included. The entry retains the CDR3 DNA only, 39 bases that are in frame from base 1. The junction carries 6 bases between V and J, which are trimmed by 5 bases and 0 bases respectively. According to the germline V gene (reference sequence), CDR1 reads SEHNR and CDR2 reads FQNEAQ.

TCR beta libraries were generated from genomic DNA with the immunoSEQ kit, following the manufacturer's recommendations. To prepare the libraries, a first multiplex PCR with proprietary primers was run, followed by a second PCR that added unique barcodes, and a bead cleanup was done after each round. Each sample batch included a kit-provided positive control reaction and a negative control reaction. The final libraries underwent checking on an Agilent 4200 TapeStation D1000 ScreenTape, volumetric pooling, and quantification by qPCR. Sequencing ran on an Illumina NextSeq500 with a MidOutput 150-cycle cartridge, using 156 Read1 and 15 Index1 cycles with kit custom primers. The pooled library was loaded at 1.0 pM, with a roughly 20% PhiX control spiked in. The authors' pipeline ran thus. Vendor-processed data were analyzed in R, and a clonotype was defined as all T cells sharing the same CDR3 nucleotide sequence. For clone abundance analyses, frequencies were normalized to the 10,000 most abundant clones in each sample. Public T cell clones, averaging fewer than five per sample, were removed before analysis. An abundance difference of at least 32-fold between compartments was the criterion for calling clonotypes tumor-enriched or baseline blood-enriched. A beta-binomial differential abundance model was applied to find clonotypes that expanded or contracted between blood time points. The Baroni-Urbani and Buser coefficient was used to measure tumor-blood repertoire similarity, and groups were compared with two-tailed Wilcoxon tests in R. Held by TCRdb, this immuneACCESS table contains in-frame sequences only and omits some clones. Under half of the omission traces to an unresolved V gene where checked; the cause of the rest is unknown. V and J calls and clone size are copied from that table; D and trimming were computed from the DNA. This sample comprises 130,000 to 150,000 clones, 88% of them detected only once. The ten top clones hold about 12% of the sample.

This clonotype originated in a woman aged 50 to 65 with renal cell carcinoma. Recombination joined TRBV7-9 with TRBJ2-3; TRBD2 is perhaps the D gene, given 5 matching bases. Source: blood, taken from a patient whose treatment included radiotherapy and nephrectomy. The CDR3 reads as follows: CASSRTSTDTQYF. The sequence in DNA is TGTGCCAGCAGCCGGACTAGCACAGATACGCAGTATTTT.